This TCR beta chain appears in the sequencing data of a study of T-cell memory formation after mild COVID-19. The overall study: In these data, TCR clusters were largely donor specific. Study findings and constraints: Largely, contracting CD4+ clones fell within CM and EM, and contracting CD8+ clones within EMRA.

5'RACE primed at constant segments yielded TCR alpha and TCR beta cDNA libraries bearing sample barcodes and UMIs. TCRdb reprocessed the 5' RACE reads with MiXCR, giving one entry per CDR3 protein. Here the sample spans 100,000 to 150,000 distinct CDR3 sequences, over 15% being singletons. Germline V lookup: CDR1 MNHEY, CDR2 SVGAGI. CDR3 size: 16 residues. The germline V and J ends were trimmed by 0 bases and 0 bases, with 8 bases remaining between them. This clonotype was seen a few times. Its specificity is unknown. The sequenced material came from PBMCs or a T cell subset sorted from them (not recorded which). The TCR comes from a man between 18 and 35 years old who had mild COVID-19 (a few samples of this study predate the infection). Cell type and time point are not known. V is TRBV6-5 and J is TRBJ2-2, with a possible D match to TRBD1 (6 bases). CDR3 nucleotide sequence: TGTGCCAGCAGTTACTCGGGGGCGCCGAACACCGGGGAGCTGTTTTTT. This sequence encodes CASSYSGAPNTGELFF.